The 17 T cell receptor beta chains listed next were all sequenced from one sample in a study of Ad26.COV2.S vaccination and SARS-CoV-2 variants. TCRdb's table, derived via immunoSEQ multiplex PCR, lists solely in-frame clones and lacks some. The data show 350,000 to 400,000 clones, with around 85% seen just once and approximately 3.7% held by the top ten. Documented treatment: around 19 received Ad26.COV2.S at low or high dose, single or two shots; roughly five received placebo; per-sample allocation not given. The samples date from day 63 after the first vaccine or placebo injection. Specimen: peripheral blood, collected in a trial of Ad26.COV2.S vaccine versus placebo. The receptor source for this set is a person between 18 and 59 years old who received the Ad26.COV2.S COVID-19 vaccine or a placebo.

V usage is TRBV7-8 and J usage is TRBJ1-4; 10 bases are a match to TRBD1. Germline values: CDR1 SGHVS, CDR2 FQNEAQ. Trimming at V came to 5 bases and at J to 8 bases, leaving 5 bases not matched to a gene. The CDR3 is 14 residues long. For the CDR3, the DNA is TGTGCCAGCAGCCTGACAGGGGGCAAGGAAAAACTGTTTTTT. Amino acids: CASSLTGGKEKLFF. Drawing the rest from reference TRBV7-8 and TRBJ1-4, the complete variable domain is GAGVSQSPRYKVAKRGQDVALRCDPISGHVSLFWYQQALGQGPEFLTYFQNEAQLDKSGLPSDRFFAERPEGSVSTLKIQRTQQEDSAVYLCASSLTGGKEKLFFGSGTQLSVL.

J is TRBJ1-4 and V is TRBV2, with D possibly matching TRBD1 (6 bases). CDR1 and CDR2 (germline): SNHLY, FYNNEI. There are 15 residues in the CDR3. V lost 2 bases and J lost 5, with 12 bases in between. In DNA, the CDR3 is TGTGCCAGCAGTGAACTCCGGACAGCGAATGAAAAACTGTTTTTT. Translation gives CASSELRTANEKLFF.

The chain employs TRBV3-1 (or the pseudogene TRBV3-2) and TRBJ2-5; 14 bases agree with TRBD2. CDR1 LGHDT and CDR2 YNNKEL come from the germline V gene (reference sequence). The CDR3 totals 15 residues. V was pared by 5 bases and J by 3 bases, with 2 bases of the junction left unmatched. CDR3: CASSSGLAGEETQYF. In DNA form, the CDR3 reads TGTGCCAGCAGCTCGGGACTAGCGGGGGAAGAGACCCAGTACTTC.

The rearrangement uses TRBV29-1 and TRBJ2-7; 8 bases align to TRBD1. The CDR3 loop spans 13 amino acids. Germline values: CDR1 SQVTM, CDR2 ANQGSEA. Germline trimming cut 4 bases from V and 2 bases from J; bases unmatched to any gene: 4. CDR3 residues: CSVAGGSAYEQYF. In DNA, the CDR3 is TGCAGCGTTGCAGGGGGCTCGGCCTACGAGCAGTACTTC.

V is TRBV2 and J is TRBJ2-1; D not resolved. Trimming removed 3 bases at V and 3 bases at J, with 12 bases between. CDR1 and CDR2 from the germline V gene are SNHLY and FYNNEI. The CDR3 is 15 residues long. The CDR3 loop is CASSEARQVYNEQFF. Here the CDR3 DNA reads TGTGCCAGCAGTGAGGCCCGTCAAGTCTACAATGAGCAGTTCTTC. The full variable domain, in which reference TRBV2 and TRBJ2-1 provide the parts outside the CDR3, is EPEVTQTPSHQVTQMGQEVILRCVPISNHLYFYWYRQILGQKVEFLVSFYNNEISEKSEIFDDQFSVERPDGSNFTLKIRSTKLEDSAMYFCASSEARQVYNEQFFGPGTRLTVL.

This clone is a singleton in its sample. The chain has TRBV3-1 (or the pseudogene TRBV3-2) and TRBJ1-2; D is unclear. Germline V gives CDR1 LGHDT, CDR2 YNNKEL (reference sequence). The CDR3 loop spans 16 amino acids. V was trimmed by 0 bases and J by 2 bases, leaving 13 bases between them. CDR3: CASSQDLVASNYGYTF. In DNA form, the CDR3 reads TGTGCCAGCAGCCAAGATTTGGTGGCTTCCAACTATGGCTACACCTTC.

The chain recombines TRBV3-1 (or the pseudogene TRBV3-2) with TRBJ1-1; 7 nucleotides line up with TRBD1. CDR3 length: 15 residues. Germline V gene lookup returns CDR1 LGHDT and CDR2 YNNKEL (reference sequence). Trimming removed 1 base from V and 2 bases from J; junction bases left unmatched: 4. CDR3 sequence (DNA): TGTGCCAGCAGCCAAGGGACAGGTCCTAACACTGAAGCTTTCTTT. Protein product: CASSQGTGPNTEAFF.

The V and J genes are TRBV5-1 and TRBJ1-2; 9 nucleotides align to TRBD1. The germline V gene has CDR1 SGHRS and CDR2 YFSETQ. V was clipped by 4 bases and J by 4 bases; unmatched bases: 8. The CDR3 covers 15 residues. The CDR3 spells CASSVTGGASYGYTF. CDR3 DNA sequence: TGCGCCAGCAGCGTAACAGGGGGCGCGAGCTATGGCTACACCTTC.

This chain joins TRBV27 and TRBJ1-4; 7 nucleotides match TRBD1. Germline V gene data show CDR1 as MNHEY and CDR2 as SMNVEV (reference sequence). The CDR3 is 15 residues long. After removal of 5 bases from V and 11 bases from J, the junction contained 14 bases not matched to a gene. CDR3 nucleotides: TGTGCCAGCAGTCCCCTAACAGGGGAGTGGGGGAAACTGTTTTTT. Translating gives CASSPLTGEWGKLFF.

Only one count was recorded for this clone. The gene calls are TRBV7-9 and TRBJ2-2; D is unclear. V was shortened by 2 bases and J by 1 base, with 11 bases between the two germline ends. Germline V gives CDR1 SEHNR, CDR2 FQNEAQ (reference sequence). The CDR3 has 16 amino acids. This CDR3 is CASSLRETLNTGELFF. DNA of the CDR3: TGTGCCAGCAGCTTACGAGAAACTTTGAACACCGGGGAGCTGTTTTTT.

In DNA, the CDR3 is TGCGCCAGCAGTTTCCTCCTCTCGTACGAGCAGTACTTC. Protein sequence: CASSFLLSYEQYF. The chain has TRBV10-2 and TRBJ2-7; unclear D gene. The V end was cut by 5 bases, the J end by 4 bases, with 12 bases between. The CDR3 contains 13 residues. Germline V CDR1 and CDR2: WSHSY, SAAADI.

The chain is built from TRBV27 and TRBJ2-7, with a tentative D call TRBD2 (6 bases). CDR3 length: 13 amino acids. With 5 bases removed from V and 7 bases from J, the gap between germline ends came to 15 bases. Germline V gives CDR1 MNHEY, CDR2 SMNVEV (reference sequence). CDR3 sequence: CASSDGSFWEQYF. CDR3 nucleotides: TGTGCCAGCAGTGACGGGAGTTTTTGGGAGCAGTACTTC.

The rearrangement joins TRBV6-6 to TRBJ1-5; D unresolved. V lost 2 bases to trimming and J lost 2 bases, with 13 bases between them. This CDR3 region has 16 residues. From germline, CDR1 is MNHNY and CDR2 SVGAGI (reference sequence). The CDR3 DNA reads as TGTGCCAGCAGTTACGCGCAAACCTTCGGCAATCAGCCCCAGCATTTT. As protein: CASSYAQTFGNQPQHF.

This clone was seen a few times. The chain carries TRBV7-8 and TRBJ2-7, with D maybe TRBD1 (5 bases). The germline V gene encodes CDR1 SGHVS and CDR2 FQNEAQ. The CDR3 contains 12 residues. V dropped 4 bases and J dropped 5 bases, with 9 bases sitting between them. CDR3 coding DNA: TGTGCCAGCAGCTGGAAGGGGAACGAGCAGTACTTC. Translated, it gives CASSWKGNEQYF. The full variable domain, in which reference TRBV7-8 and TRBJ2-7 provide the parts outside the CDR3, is GAGVSQSPRYKVAKRGQDVALRCDPISGHVSLFWYQQALGQGPEFLTYFQNEAQLDKSGLPSDRFFAERPEGSVSTLKIQRTQQEDSAVYLCASSWKGNEQYFGPGTRLTVT.

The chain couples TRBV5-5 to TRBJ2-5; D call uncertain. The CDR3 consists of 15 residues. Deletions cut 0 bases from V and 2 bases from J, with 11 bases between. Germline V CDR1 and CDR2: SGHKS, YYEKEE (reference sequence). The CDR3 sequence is CASSLEAPTQETQYF. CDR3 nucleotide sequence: TGTGCCAGCAGCTTGGAGGCACCTACTCAAGAGACCCAGTACTTC.

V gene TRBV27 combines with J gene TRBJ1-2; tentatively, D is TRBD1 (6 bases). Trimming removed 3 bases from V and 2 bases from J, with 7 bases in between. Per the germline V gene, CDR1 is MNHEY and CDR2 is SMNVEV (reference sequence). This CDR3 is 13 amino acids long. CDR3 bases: TGTGCCAGCAGTTTCCAGGGGAACTATGGCTACACCTTC. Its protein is CASSFQGNYGYTF.

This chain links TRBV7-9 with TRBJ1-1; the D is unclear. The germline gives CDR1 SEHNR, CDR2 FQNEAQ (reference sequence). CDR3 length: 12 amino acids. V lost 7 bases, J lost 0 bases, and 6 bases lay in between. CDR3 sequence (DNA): TGTGCCAGCACCCTCATGAACACTGAAGCTTTCTTT. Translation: CASTLMNTEAFF.